This section outlines one TCR beta chain sequence together with its context. Its antigen remains unidentified. Several immunoSEQ plates held equal portions of the genomic DNA taken from each subset. Produced via immunoSEQ multiplex PCR; TCRdb's table is partial and in-frame only. Among around 2,000,000 clones listed, just under 95% were seen once. This sample is drawn from a study of shared clonotypes between healthy human individuals. The CDR3 is 15 residues long. The germline gives CDR1 GTSNPN, CDR2 SVGIG (reference sequence). Study results and limitations: Of the naive CD4 clonotypes, about 5.4% were shared across four donors. Naive subsets generally exceeded memory subsets in estimated richness. Some clonotypes were shared by all four sorted-subset donors, while others were not shared. The non-shared ones had lower generation probabilities than the shared ones.

The naive CD8 subset, CD45RO-negative cells positively selected for CCR7, excluded terminally differentiated effector memory CD45RA+ cells. This chain joins TRBV30 and TRBJ2-5; tentative D call: TRBD2 (6 bases). The tail of the sequence fits TRBJ2-7 better, so the J call may be wrong. Sequencing used naive CD8+ T cells sorted from blood. This TCR was recovered from a man in his late teens or twenties in good health. The CDR3 sequence: CAWSERSWRDYEQYF. The CDR3 DNA sequence: TGTGCCTGGAGTGAGCGCTCCTGGCGGGACTACGAGCAGTACTTC.